The present entry profiles one T cell receptor beta chain with its context. Its matching antigen is unknown. The data belong to a study of neoadjuvant nivolumab and ipilimumab in lung cancer. Study-wide background: Patients got nivolumab 3 mg/kg on days 1, 15 and 29; combination added ipilimumab 1 mg/kg day 1.

The CDR3 totals 14 residues. V gave up 0 bases and J gave up 7 bases, with 13 bases separating them. The germline V gene has CDR1 LGHNA and CDR2 YSLEER. The assay was immunoSEQ multiplex PCR, and TCRdb's table has in-frame clones only and misses some. The sample lists roughly 30,000 clones, approximately 84% seen once, with 5% to 7% in the top ten. Whole-study findings and limits: Pretherapy blood TCR richness correlated positively with resected tumor richness. Only a single major-pathologic-response sample was available for clonality analysis. From pretherapy to surgery, tumor richness and clonality rose with dual therapy.

This chain connects TRBV4-3 to TRBJ2-7; D not resolved. The sequenced sample was peripheral blood, obtained before neoadjuvant nivolumab, alone or with ipilimumab. The clonotype was recovered from an adult with non-small cell lung cancer. CDR3 sequence reads: CASSQDWAAGEQYF. CDR3 DNA: TGCGCCAGCAGCCAAGATTGGGCCGCCGGGGAGCAGTACTTC.